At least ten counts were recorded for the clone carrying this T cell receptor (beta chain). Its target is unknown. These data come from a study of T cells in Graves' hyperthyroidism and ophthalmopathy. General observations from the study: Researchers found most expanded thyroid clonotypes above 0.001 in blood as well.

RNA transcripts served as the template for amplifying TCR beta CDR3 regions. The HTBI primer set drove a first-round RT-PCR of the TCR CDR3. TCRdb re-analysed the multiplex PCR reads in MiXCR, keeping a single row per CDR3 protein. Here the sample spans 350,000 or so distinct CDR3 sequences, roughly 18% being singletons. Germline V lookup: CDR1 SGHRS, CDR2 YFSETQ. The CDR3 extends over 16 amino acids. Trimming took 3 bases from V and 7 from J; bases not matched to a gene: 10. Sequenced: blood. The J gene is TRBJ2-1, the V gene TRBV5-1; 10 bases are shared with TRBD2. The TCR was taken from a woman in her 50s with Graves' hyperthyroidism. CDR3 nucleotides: TGCGCCAGCAGCTATTGGACTAGCGGAACTTCAAATGAGCAGTTCTTC. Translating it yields CASSYWTSGTSNEQFF.